A selection of T cell receptor beta chains follows, all from one sample in a study of beta chain features in type 1 diabetes. The method was immunoSEQ multiplex PCR; TCRdb's version includes in-frame clones alone and lacks a portion of them. The sample records fewer than 250,000 clones, 9.6% being singletons. The sequencing input was naive CD4+ T cells from blood. The receptors stem from a woman aged 18 to 35 in good health. CDR3s include the opening cysteine and the closing phenylalanine or tryptophan. A D gene is named only where the DNA matches it firmly. Not every row has a clone size; where given, it reads once, few, many or a size class.

>TRBV5-4|TRBD1|TRBJ2-5|many
CASSIDRGETQYF
TGTGCCAGCAGCATCGACAGGGGGGAGACCCAGTACTTC
>TRBV9|NA|TRBJ2-1|NA
CASSGTASSYNEQFF
TGTGCCAGCAGCGGGACAGCAAGCTCCTACAATGAGCAGTTCTTC
>TRBV2|NA|TRBJ2-2|NA
CASSQTGLPPAGELFF
TGTGCCAGCAGCCAAACGGGACTCCCTCCGGCTGGGGAGCTGTTTTTT
>TRBV19|TRBD1|TRBJ1-5|few
CASSIGDRGNQPQHF
TGTGCCAGTAGTATTGGCGACAGGGGCAACCAGCCCCAGCATTTT
>TRBV19|NA|TRBJ2-1|NA
CASSTPQAVSYNEQFF
TGTGCCAGTAGTACCCCCCAAGCGGTGTCCTACAATGAGCAGTTCTTC
>TRBV27|NA|TRBJ1-1|NA
CASSLKSGINTEAFF
TGTGCCAGCAGTTTAAAGAGCGGGATAAACACTGAAGCTTTCTTT
>TRBV5-1|NA|TRBJ1-1|few
CASSARGRENTEAFF
TGCGCCAGCAGCGCCAGGGGCCGGGAAAACACTGAAGCTTTCTTT
>TRBV4-1|TRBD2|TRBJ2-3|NA
CASSQGLAGGRSTDTQYF
TGCGCCAGCAGCCAGGGACTAGCGGGAGGGCGGAGCACAGATACGCAGTATTTT
>TRBV7-9|TRBD2|TRBJ2-7|many
CASSWDYYEQYF
TGTGCCAGCAGTTGGGACTACTACGAGCAGTACTTC
>TRBV19|NA|TRBJ2-7|NA
CASSVNGLPHEQYF
TGTGCCAGTAGTGTAAACGGTCTACCCCACGAGCAGTACTTC
>TRBV30|TRBD1|TRBJ2-7|NA
CAWSRRDRGYEQYF
TGTGCCTGGAGTAGACGGGACAGGGGATACGAGCAGTACTTC
>TRBV6-5|NA|TRBJ2-5|NA
CASSYSGRETQYF
TGTGCCAGCAGTTACTCGGGGAGGGAGACCCAGTACTTC
>TRBV6-4|TRBD1|TRBJ2-6|few
CASSDGTGGSGANVLTF
TGTGCCAGCAGTGACGGGACAGGGGGCTCTGGGGCCAACGTCCTGACTTTC
>TRBV7-9|TRBD2|TRBJ2-7|many
CASSLGTRLSYEQYF
TGTGCCAGCAGCTTAGGGACTAGGTTATCCTACGAGCAGTACTTC
>TRBV7-9|TRBD1|TRBJ1-4|NA
CASSLTGGGEKLFF
TGTGCCAGCAGTTTGACAGGGGGTGGTGAAAAACTGTTTTTT
>TRBV4-2|TRBD2|TRBJ2-5|NA
CASSYYGPGLAGEPQETQYF
TGTGCCAGCAGCTATTACGGTCCGGGACTAGCGGGGGAGCCCCAAGAGACCCAGTACTTC
>TRBV5-1|TRBD1|TRBJ2-7|few
CASSSGDSATRYF
TGCGCCAGCAGCTCCGGGGACAGCGCAACAAGGTACTTC
>TRBV6-1|NA|TRBJ2-7|NA
CASSVGPTYEQYF
TGTGCCAGCAGTGTGGGGCCTACCTACGAGCAGTACTTC
>TRBV5-1|NA|TRBJ1-2|few
CASSLDRDYGYTF
TGCGCCAGCAGCCTGGACAGAGACTATGGCTACACCTTC
>TRBV29-1|TRBD1|TRBJ2-7|few
CSVRPGQMTYEQYF
TGCAGCGTGCGTCCGGGACAGATGACCTACGAGCAGTACTTC
>TRBV9|TRBD2|TRBJ2-2|few
CASSVSGSVTGELFF
TGTGCCAGCAGCGTGAGCGGGAGTGTTACCGGGGAGCTGTTTTTT
>TRBV7-9|TRBD2|TRBJ2-1|few
CASSARTSGTVFWGNEQFF
TGTGCCAGCAGCGCACGGACTAGCGGGACGGTCTTCTGGGGGAATGAGCAGTTCTTC
>TRBV4-1|TRBD1|TRBJ1-4|NA
CASSQPRDRVNEKLFF
TGCGCCAGCAGCCAACCTCGGGACAGGGTTAATGAAAAACTGTTTTTT
>TRBV29-1|TRBD2|TRBJ2-1|NA
CSSIAGAAVRNEQFF
TGCAGCTCAATAGCGGGAGCCGCGGTGCGCAATGAGCAGTTCTTC
>TRBV6-5|NA|TRBJ2-1|NA
CASSYAGSDYNEQFF
TGTGCCAGCAGTTACGCCGGGAGTGATTACAATGAGCAGTTCTTC
>TRBV6-5|NA|TRBJ2-1|few
CASSYGQSSYNEQFF
TGTGCCAGCAGTTACGGGCAGAGCTCCTACAATGAGCAGTTCTTC
>TRBV4-1|TRBD2|TRBJ2-5|NA
CASSHSGLAGSIRETQYF
TGCGCCAGCAGCCATTCGGGACTAGCGGGATCTATCAGGGAGACCCAGTACTTC
>TRBV5-1|TRBD1|TRBJ2-3|NA
CASSPTGEGTDTQYF
TGCGCCAGCAGCCCCACAGGGGAAGGGACAGATACGCAGTATTTT
>TRBV30|NA|TRBJ2-4|NA
CAWDIPGQKNIQYF
TGTGCCTGGGACATTCCCGGCCAAAAAAACATTCAGTACTTC
>TRBV5-1|TRBD2|TRBJ2-5|NA
CASSLRSPSGRETQYF
TGCGCCAGCAGCTTGCGGTCGCCTAGCGGAAGAGAGACCCAGTACTTC
>TRBV10-1|TRBD2|TRBJ2-1|NA
CASSASGRSNNEQFF
TGCGCCAGCAGCGCAAGCGGGAGGAGTAACAATGAGCAGTTCTTC
>TRBV27|NA|TRBJ1-2|NA
CASSSGTDYGYTF
TGTGCCAGCAGTTCAGGGACTGACTATGGCTACACCTTC
>TRBV30|TRBD1|TRBJ1-2|NA
CAWSFHRQGVGGYTF
TGTGCCTGGAGTTTCCACCGACAGGGTGTTGGAGGCTACACCTTC
>TRBV25-1|TRBD1|TRBJ1-5|few
CASSESSGTGDQPQHF
TGTGCCAGCAGTGAATCTAGCGGGACAGGGGATCAGCCCCAGCATTTT
>TRBV18|NA|TRBJ2-5|few
CASSPAKQGSQETQYF
TGTGCCAGCTCACCGGCCAAACAGGGAAGCCAAGAGACCCAGTACTTC
>TRBV7-9|TRBD1|TRBJ1-1|few
CASSPRTGLGAGGTEAFF
TGTGCCAGCAGCCCTAGGACGGGTCTGGGCGCAGGGGGCACTGAAGCTTTCTTT
>TRBV6-5|NA|TRBJ2-7|NA
CASSSNRLSYEQYF
TGTGCCAGCAGCTCAAACAGGCTCTCCTACGAGCAGTACTTC
>TRBV4-1|NA|TRBJ1-5|few
CASSQERSSEYSNQPQHF
TGCGCCAGCAGCCAAGAAAGATCGTCTGAGTATAGCAATCAGCCCCAGCATTTT
>TRBV4-1|TRBD1|TRBJ2-4|NA
CASSQVEVGQGRGNIQYF
TGCGCCAGCAGCCAAGTGGAAGTAGGACAGGGAAGAGGAAACATTCAGTACTTC
>TRBV4-1|TRBD1|TRBJ2-1|NA
CASSQGGTQGHGRNEQFF
TGCGCCAGCAGCCAAGGAGGAACACAGGGGCATGGCAGGAATGAGCAGTTCTTC
>TRBV11-3|NA|TRBJ2-5|few
CASSLGADSQETQYF
TGTGCCAGCAGCTTAGGTGCGGACAGCCAAGAGACCCAGTACTTC
>TRBV2|TRBD1|TRBJ1-2|NA
CASSDRGRDGYTF
TGTGCCAGCAGTGACAGGGGGCGGGATGGCTACACCTTC